This TCR beta chain is drawn from a study of cytomegalovirus exposure and HLA in healthy donors. In its sample, this clone was seen a few times. 13 Jbeta primers and 60 Vbeta primers were used for the PCR. Using immunoSEQ multiplex PCR, the repertoire was profiled, and TCRdb retains in-frame clones only, with some absent. The sample shows roughly 150,000 clones, over 75% of them seen only once. CDR3 size: 13 residues. With 1 base removed from V and 3 bases from J, the gap between germline ends came to 6 bases. CDR1 and CDR2 (germline): MNHEY, SMNVEV (reference sequence). The sequenced material came from PBMCs. The rearrangement joins TRBV27 to TRBJ2-5; no clear D gene. This clonotype originated in a man aged 25 to 40 in good health and CMV-seropositive. CDR3 region: CASSLWPKETQYF. The DNA for the CDR3 is TGTGCCAGCAGTTTATGGCCGAAAGAGACCCAGTACTTC.